Detailed here is one T cell receptor beta chain. Original analysis: The authors estimated nucleated cell counts from reference gene primer amplification. Assay used: immunoSEQ multiplex PCR; TCRdb lists only in-frame clones, some missing. That table supplies the V and J calls and clone size; D and trimming were determined from the DNA. There are hundreds of thousands of clones in the sample; around nine tenths occur only once, and roughly 1.7% lies in the top ten. Recovery among Cohort 3 donors was established by two negative PCRs, clearance, or symptom resolution. With V trimmed by 3 bases and J by 6 bases, 4 bases remained unmatched. This CDR3 has 14 residues. From germline, CDR1 is SGHRS and CDR2 YFSETQ. The data belong to a study of blood T cell repertoires in COVID-19.

The receptor was derived from a woman between 45 and 60 years old who had recovered from COVID-19. The sequenced sample was PBMCs or T cells enriched from blood (not recorded which). The chain uses TRBV5-1 and TRBJ2-1; 9 bases fit TRBD2. The CDR3 loop reads CASSSLAGLNEQFF. The CDR3 DNA follows: TGCGCCAGCAGCTCTCTAGCGGGACTCAATGAGCAGTTCTTC.